This entry features one TCR beta chain sequence. Here immunoSEQ multiplex PCR was the method, and the copy in TCRdb shows in-frame clones only, minus some. This table has fewer than 250,000 clones, around 87% appearing once. The data originate from a study of blood T cell repertoires in COVID-19. CDR3 length: 14 residues. The germline gives CDR1 KGHSH, CDR2 LQKENI. V lost 8 bases to trimming and J lost 5 bases; unmatched junction nucleotides: 7. Sample: peripheral blood. This TCR derives from a man between 60 and 75 years old with acute or convalescent COVID-19. The chain has TRBV18 and TRBJ1-4; 8 bases are shared with TRBD1. The CDR3: CASTQTGVNEKLFF. CDR3 sequence (DNA): TGTGCCAGCACGCAGACAGGGGTCAATGAAAAACTGTTTTTT.